This is a list of T cell receptor beta chains from one sample in a study of T cell changes during pregnancy in multiple sclerosis. The assay was immunoSEQ multiplex PCR, and TCRdb's table has in-frame clones only and misses some. The sample yields roughly 42,000 clones, 88% seen once. The input for sequencing was CD4+ T cells from peripheral blood mononuclear cells, taken in the second trimester of pregnancy. These receptors were taken from a female donor with multiple sclerosis, enrolled in a pregnancy study. The CDR3 runs from the conserved cysteine through the conserved F or W. D genes are given only for firm matches. Expanded clones get a size class; other rows say once, few or many, or leave the size out.

J,size,D,V,DNA,CDR3
TRBJ2-1,once,TRBD2,TRBV29-1,TGCAGCGTTGAGACTAGCGGGAGCCATGAGCAGTTCTTC,CSVETSGSHEQFF
TRBJ1-2,-,TRBD1,TRBV10-3,TGTGCCATCAGTGACGGACAGGTCTATGGCTACACCTTC,CAISDGQVYGYTF
TRBJ2-7,-,TRBD1,TRBV19,TGTGCCAGTAGTATAGAGGGACAGAGGGGGACCTACGAGCAGTACTTC,CASSIEGQRGTYEQYF
TRBJ2-5,-,TRBD1,TRBV5-1,TGCGCCAGCAGCCAGGGACAGGGGTCTAAGACCCAGTACTTC,CASSQGQGSKTQYF
TRBJ1-4,-,TRBD1,TRBV6-5,TGTGCCAGCAGTTACACCGGGACAGGGCGAGAAAAACTGTTTTTT,CASSYTGTGREKLFF
TRBJ2-1,-,TRBD1,TRBV19,TGTGCCAGTAGTATACCGGGACAGGGGGCTACCAATGAGCAGTTCTTC,CASSIPGQGATNEQFF
TRBJ1-2,medium-sized,TRBD1,TRBV6-5,TGTGCCAGCAGTTACGTAAGGACAGGGGGCGGTTATGGCTACACCTTC,CASSYVRTGGGYGYTF
TRBJ2-2,-,TRBD2,TRBV6-1,TGTGCCAGCAGTGACCCTGGCGGGAGAGACACCGGGGAGCTGTTTTTT,CASSDPGGRDTGELFF
TRBJ2-1,-,TRBD1,TRBV5-1,TGCGCCAGCAGTTACAGGGGCGATGAGCAGTTCTTC,CASSYRGDEQFF
TRBJ2-1,-,TRBD2,TRBV19,TGTGCCAGTAGTATAGGACTAGCGGGAGTTAGTGAGCAGTTCTTC,CASSIGLAGVSEQFF
TRBJ2-5,-,-,TRBV10-3,TGTGCCATCAGTGAACAGACTAGCAGGGGCCAAGAGACCCAGTACTTC,CAISEQTSRGQETQYF
TRBJ1-2,-,-,TRBV2,TGTGCCAGCACCTTTAATTTTGGCTACACCTTC,CASTFNFGYTF
TRBJ1-1,-,-,TRBV28,TGTGCCATCTCCGGTGAAACAGGTGCGTTTTCTGAAGCTTTCTTT,CAISGETGAFSEAFF
TRBJ2-3,-,-,TRBV2,TGTGCCAGCAGTGAAGCGACGAGGAGCAGCACAGATACGCAGTATTTT,CASSEATRSSTDTQYF
TRBJ2-7,-,TRBD1,TRBV6-5,TGTGCCAGCAGTTACGCAGACAGGGGGCGGAAGAACGAGCAGTACTTC,CASSYADRGRKNEQYF